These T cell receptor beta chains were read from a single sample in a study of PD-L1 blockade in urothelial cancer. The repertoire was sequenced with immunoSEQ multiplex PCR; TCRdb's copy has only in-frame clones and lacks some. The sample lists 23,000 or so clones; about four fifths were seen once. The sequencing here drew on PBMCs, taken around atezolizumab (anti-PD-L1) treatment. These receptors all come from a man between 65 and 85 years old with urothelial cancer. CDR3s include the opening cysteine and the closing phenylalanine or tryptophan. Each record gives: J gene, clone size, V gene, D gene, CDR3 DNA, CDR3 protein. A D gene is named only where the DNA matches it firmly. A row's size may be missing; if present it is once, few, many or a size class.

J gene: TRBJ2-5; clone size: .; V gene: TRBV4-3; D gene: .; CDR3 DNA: TGCGCCAGCAGCCAAGATTTCGGTTTTGAAGAGACCCAGTACTTC; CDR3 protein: CASSQDFGFEETQYF
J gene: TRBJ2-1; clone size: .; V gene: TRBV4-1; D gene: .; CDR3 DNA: TGCGCCAGCAGCCAAGGCGTGGGCAGTTCCCAGCATGAGCAGTTCTTC; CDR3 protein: CASSQGVGSSQHEQFF
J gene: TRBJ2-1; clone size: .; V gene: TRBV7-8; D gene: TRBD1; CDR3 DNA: TGTGCCAGCAGCTTCGCAGGGGGCTCTAACAATGAGCAGTTCTTC; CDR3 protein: CASSFAGGSNNEQFF
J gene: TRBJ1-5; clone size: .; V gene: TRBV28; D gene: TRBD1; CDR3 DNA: TGTGCCAGCAGAACCCAACCGGGACAGGGGCGAACTTATAGCAATCAGCCCCAGCATTTT; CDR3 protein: CASRTQPGQGRTYSNQPQHF
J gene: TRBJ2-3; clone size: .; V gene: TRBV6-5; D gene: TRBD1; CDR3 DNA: TGTGCCAGCAGTTACTCCACAGGGGGCGTAGATACGCAGTATTTT; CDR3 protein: CASSYSTGGVDTQYF
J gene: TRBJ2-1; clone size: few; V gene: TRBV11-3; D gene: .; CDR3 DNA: TGTGCCAGCAGCAGGGGCGCCCTCTCCCGTGGCGAGGAGCAGTTCTTC; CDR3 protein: CASSRGALSRGEEQFF
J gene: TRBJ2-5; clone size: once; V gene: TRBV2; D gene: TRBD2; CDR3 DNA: TGTGCCAGCAGTGTAACGGGGGGCCAAGAGACCCAGTACTTC; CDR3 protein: CASSVTGGQETQYF
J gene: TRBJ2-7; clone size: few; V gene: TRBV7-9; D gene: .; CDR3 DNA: TGTGCCAGCAGCTTAGAATCCCGCGAGCAGTACTTC; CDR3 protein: CASSLESREQYF
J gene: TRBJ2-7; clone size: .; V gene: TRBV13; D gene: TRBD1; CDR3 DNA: TGTGCCAGCAGCTTGACAGGGGCCAACTACGAGCAGTACTTC; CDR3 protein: CASSLTGANYEQYF
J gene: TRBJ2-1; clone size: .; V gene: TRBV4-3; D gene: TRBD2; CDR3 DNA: TGCGCCAGCAGCCGTCGAACTAGCGGGAGGGCCAATGAGCAGTTCTTC; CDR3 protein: CASSRRTSGRANEQFF
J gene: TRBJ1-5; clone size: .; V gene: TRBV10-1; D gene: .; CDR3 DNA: TGCGCCAGCAGTGAGTCGATGGGGAAGCCCCTGCGGGATAGCAATCAGCCCCAGCATTTT; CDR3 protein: CASSESMGKPLRDSNQPQHF
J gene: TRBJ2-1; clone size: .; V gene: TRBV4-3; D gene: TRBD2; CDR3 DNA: TGCGCCAGCAGCCAAGGCCCGGGACTAATAAATGAGCAGTTCTTC; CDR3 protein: CASSQGPGLINEQFF
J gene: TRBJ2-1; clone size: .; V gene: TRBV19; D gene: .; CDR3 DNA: TGTGCCAGTAGCACTCCTCTCGGGAAGAACTACAATGAGCAGTTCTTC; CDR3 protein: CASSTPLGKNYNEQFF
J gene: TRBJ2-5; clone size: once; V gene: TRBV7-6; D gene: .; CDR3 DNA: TGTGCCAGCAGCTTAAGTAGCGGAGCGTACCAAGAGACCCAGTACTTC; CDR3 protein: CASSLSSGAYQETQYF
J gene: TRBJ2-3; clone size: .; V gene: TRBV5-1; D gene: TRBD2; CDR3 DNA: TGCGCCAGCAGCTTCGCGGGACTATCGTCCACAGATACGCAGTATTTT; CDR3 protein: CASSFAGLSSTDTQYF
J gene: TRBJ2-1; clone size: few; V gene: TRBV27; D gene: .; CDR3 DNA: TGTGCCAGCAGCCAGGGCTCCTACAATGAGCAGTTCTTC; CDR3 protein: CASSQGSYNEQFF
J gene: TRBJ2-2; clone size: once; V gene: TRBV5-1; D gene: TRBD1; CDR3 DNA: TGCGCCAGCAGCTACAGGGGGGACAGGGATGAATCCGGGGAGCTGTTTTTT; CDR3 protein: CASSYRGDRDESGELFF